This T cell receptor (beta chain) was observed in a study of blood T cell repertoires in COVID-19. As for the study in general: Both acute and convalescent COVID-19 samples were obtained from the United States, Italy and Spain.

Deletions cut 1 base from V and 4 bases from J, with 13 bases between. Germline V CDR1 and CDR2: SGHAT, FQNNGV. There are 15 residues in the CDR3. Methods used by the authors: Reference gene primer amplification gave nucleated cell count estimates. The data were produced by immunoSEQ multiplex PCR, yet TCRdb's version contains in-frame clones alone and is incomplete. V, J and clone size were drawn from that table, and D and trimming were deduced from the DNA. This sample yields more than 100,000 clones, of which less than 90% are seen a single time; 9.5% to 13% belongs to the top ten. Specimen: peripheral blood. The V and J genes are TRBV11-2 and TRBJ1-2; D might be TRBD1 (5 bases). The receptor was isolated from a man at least 80 years old with acute or convalescent COVID-19. CDR3 sequence (DNA): TGTGCCAGCAGCTTAGTCCAGGGTTGGGGCTATGGCTACACCTTC. Protein: CASSLVQGWGYGYTF.